This T cell receptor (beta chain) was documented in a study of vaccination effects on CD4 cells after COVID-19. A note on this clone: Its target is unknown.

The V and J ends lost 6 bases and 0 bases respectively, with 12 bases between them. From germline, CDR1 is MNHEY and CDR2 SVGAGI. This CDR3 has 15 amino acids. Study findings and constraints: There was marked clonal contraction among infection- and vaccine-induced clones late after vaccination.

Sequencing was performed with immunoSEQ multiplex PCR; in TCRdb, only in-frame clones are kept and a portion is missing. The data hold fewer than 55,000 clones, with over 60% observed a single time. Subsequent to about 10 days of culture, CD4+ T cells were isolated. Confirmation by PCR established that the person had SARS-CoV-2 infection between March and December 2020. Each participant was given two doses of one vaccine (BNT162b2 or mRNA-1273). Cultures received IL-2 medium that replaced half the medium on days 3 and 7. The receptor comes from a human donor who had a prior SARS-CoV-2 infection. This sequence joins TRBV6-5 and TRBJ2-1; no definite D call. Here the sequenced sample was CD4+ T cells from PBMCs cultured without peptide, taken after COVID-19 vaccination. Here the CDR3 reads CASRWTESSYNEQFF. CDR3 sequence (DNA): TGTGCCAGCAGGTGGACGGAGAGCTCCTACAATGAGCAGTTCTTC.